This T cell receptor (beta chain) stems from a study of cytomegalovirus exposure and HLA in healthy donors. Amplification used 60 Vbeta primers and 13 Jbeta primers. Here immunoSEQ multiplex PCR was the method, and the copy in TCRdb shows in-frame clones only, minus some. In total, the table holds fewer than 60,000 clones. Study-level findings and limits: Common viral pathogens seemed, in a later analysis, to connect with several of the most significant clusters. In an earlier analysis, most TCR beta V segments were productive about 87% or about 30% of the time.

Donors counted as nominally healthy when sampled, yet unrecorded immune exposures were likely. Losses at the gene ends were 4 bases for V and 3 bases for J; bases not matched to a gene: 11. The CDR3 is 16 residues long. Germline V lookup: CDR1 SGHRS, CDR2 YFSETQ. Note on this clone: The target antigen is unknown.

The TCR comes from a woman aged 25 to 39 in good health and CMV-seropositive. The V gene is TRBV5-1, the J gene TRBJ2-7; 9 bases map to TRBD1. Material for sequencing was PBMCs. The CDR3 coding sequence is TGCGCCAGCAGCCCGAACAGGGGGCACCAGGTCTACGAGCAGTACTTC. It translates to CASSPNRGHQVYEQYF.